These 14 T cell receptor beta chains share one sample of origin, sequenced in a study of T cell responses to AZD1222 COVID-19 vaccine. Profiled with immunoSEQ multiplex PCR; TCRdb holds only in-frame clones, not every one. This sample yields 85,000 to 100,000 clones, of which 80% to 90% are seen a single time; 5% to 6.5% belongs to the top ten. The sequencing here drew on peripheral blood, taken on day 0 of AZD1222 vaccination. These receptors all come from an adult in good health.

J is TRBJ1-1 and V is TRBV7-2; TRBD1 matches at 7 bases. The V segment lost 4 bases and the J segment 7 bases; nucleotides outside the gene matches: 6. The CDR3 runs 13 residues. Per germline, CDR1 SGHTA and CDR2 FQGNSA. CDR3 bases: TGTGCCAGCAGCTCAGGGGGGAGGTTTGAAGCTTTCTTT. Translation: CASSSGGRFEAFF.

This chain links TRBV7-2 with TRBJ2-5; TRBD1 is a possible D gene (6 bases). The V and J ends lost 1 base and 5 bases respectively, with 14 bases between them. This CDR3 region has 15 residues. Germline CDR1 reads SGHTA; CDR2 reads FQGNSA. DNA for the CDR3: TGTGCCAGCAGCTTAGTCAATTGGGGGCTGGAGACCCAGTACTTC. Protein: CASSLVNWGLETQYF. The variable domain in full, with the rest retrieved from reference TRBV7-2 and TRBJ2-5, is GAGVSQSPSNKVTEKGKDVELRCDPISGHTALYWYRQSLGQGLEFLIYFQGNSAPDKSGLPSDRFSAERTGGSVSTLTIQRTQQEDSAVYLCASSLVNWGLETQYFGPGTRLLVL.

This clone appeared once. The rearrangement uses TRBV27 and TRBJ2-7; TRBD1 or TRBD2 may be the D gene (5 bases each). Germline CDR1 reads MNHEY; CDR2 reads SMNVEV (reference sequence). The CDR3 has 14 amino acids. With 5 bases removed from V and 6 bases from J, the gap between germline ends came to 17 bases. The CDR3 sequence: CASSPRDPLGEQYF. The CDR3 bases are TGTGCCAGCAGTCCCCGGGACCCGTTGGGCGAGCAGTACTTC.

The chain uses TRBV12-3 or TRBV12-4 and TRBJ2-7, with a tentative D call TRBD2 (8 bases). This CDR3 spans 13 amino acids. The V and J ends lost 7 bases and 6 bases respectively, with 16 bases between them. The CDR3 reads CASTSREGAEQYF. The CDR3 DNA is TGTGCCAGCACCTCTCGGGAGGGGGCCGAGCAGTACTTC.

CDR3 loop: CASSSSGGISDTQYF. CDR3 coding DNA: TGCGCCAGCAGCTCCTCGGGCGGGATATCTGATACGCAGTATTTT. This rearrangement joins TRBV5-1 to TRBJ2-3; possible D gene TRBD2, 6 bases. The CDR3 runs to 15 residues. The germline V gene encodes CDR1 SGHRS and CDR2 YFSETQ. The V gene lost 3 bases and the J gene lost 6 bases, with 17 bases spanning the gap. The full variable domain, completed using reference TRBV5-1 and TRBJ2-3, is KAGVTQTPRYLIKTRGQQVTLSCSPISGHRSVSWYQQTPGQGLQFLFEYFSETQRNKGNFPGRFSGRQFSNSRSEMNVSTLELGDSALYLCASSSSGGISDTQYFGPGTRLTVL.

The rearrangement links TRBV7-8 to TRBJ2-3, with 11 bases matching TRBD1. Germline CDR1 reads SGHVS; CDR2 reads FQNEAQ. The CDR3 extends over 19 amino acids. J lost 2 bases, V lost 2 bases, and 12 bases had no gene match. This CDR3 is CASSLYPGTGGIFTDTQYF. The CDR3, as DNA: TGTGCCAGCAGCTTATACCCCGGGACAGGGGGTATCTTCACAGATACGCAGTATTTT.

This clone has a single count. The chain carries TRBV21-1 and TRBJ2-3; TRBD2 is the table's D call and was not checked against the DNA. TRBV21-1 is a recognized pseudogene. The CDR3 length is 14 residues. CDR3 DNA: TGTGCCAGCAGCAACCGACTACGCACAGATACGCAGTATTTT. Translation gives CASSNRLRTDTQYF.

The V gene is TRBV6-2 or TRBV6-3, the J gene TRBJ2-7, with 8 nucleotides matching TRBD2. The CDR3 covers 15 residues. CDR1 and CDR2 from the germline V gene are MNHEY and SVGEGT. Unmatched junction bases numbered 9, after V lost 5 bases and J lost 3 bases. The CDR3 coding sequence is TGTGCCAGCAGTCAGAGGACTAGCAGGGTCTACGAGCAGTACTTC. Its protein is CASSQRTSRVYEQYF.

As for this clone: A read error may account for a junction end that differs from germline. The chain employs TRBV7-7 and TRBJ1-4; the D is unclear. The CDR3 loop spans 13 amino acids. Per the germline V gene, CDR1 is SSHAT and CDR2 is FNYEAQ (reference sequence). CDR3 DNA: TGTGCTAGCAGCTTAGGGCAGACTGAAAAACTGTTTTTT. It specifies CASSLGQTEKLFF.

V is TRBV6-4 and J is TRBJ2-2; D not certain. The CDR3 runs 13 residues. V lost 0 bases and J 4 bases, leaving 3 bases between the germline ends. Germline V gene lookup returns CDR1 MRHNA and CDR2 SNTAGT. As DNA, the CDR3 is TGTGCCAGCAGTGACTCAAGCACCGGGGAGCTGTTTTTT. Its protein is CASSDSSTGELFF.

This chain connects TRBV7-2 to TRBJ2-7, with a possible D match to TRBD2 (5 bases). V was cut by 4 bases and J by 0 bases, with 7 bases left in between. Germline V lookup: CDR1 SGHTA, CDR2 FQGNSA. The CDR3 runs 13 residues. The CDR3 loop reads CASSSGGSYEQYF. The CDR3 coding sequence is TGTGCCAGCAGCTCCGGAGGCTCCTACGAGCAGTACTTC.

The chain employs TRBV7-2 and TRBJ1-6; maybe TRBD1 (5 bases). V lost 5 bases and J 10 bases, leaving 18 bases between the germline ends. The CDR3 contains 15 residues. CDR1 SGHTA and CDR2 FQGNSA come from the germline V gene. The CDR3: CASSAQALGESPLHF. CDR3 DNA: TGTGCCAGCAGCGCACAGGCCCTAGGGGAATCACCCCTCCACTTT.

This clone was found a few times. In nucleotides, the CDR3 is TGTGCCAGCAGCTTAGCCCGAGAAAATGAGCAGTTCTTC. It encodes CASSLARENEQFF. The rearrangement uses TRBV7-8 and TRBJ2-1; D gene unclear. The V end was cut by 0 bases, the J end by 7 bases, with 7 bases between. Looked up from germline, CDR1 is SGHVS and CDR2 is FQNEAQ. This CDR3 is built from 13 residues.

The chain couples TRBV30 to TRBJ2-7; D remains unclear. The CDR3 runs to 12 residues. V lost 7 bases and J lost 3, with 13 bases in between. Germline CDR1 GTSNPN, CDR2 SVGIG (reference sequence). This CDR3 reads CASHPGGYEQYF. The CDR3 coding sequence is TGTGCCTCTCATCCTGGCGGCTACGAGCAGTACTTC.